Below, one TCR beta chain is given with its context. Original processing notes: For nucleated cells, counts were estimated from reference gene primer amplification. Using immunoSEQ multiplex PCR, the repertoire was profiled, and TCRdb retains in-frame clones only, with some absent. V and J calls plus clone size are reproduced from that table; the DNA served to infer D and trimming. The sample lists about 270,000 clones, 80% to 90% occurring once. This entry belongs to a study of blood T cell repertoires in COVID-19. About the study: COVID-19 samples from acute and convalescent phases originated in the United States, Italy and Spain. Sample material is recorded as cDNA or gDNA derived from T cells, B-cell-depleted T cells, or PBMCs.

From germline, CDR1 is SGHDT and CDR2 YYEEEE. This CDR3 spans 17 amino acids. V was shortened by 3 bases and J by 0 bases, with 13 bases between the two germline ends. The sample was peripheral blood. The rearrangement uses TRBV5-6 and TRBJ1-6, with D possibly TRBD1 on 5 matching bases. This receptor was taken from a woman between 65 and 79 years old with acute or convalescent COVID-19. DNA for the CDR3: TGTGCCAGCAGCTCGGGGAGGGGAGGCTCCTATAATTCACCCCTCCACTTT. Its translation is CASSSGRGGSYNSPLHF.